Here is one T cell receptor beta chain with its context. The target antigen is unknown. The record originates from a study of beta chain features in type 1 diabetes. Whole-study context: Over 85,000,000 sorted cells were examined across all samples.

Germline CDR1 is SQVTM and CDR2 is ANQGSEA. Between the trimmed V and J ends, which lost 3 bases and 5 bases, there was a span of 13 bases. The CDR3 sequence is 13 residues long. Notes on the study in general: TCRB CDR3s from Type 1 diabetes patients were moderately but significantly shorter in all four CD4+ subsets. For TCRB rearrangement, an influence of HLA type remained unresolved here. Lower insertion and higher deletion counts appeared at VDJ junctions in type 1 diabetes patients.

Expressed TCRB transcripts got sequenced, as all isolated RNA was reverse transcribed. Profiling relied on immunoSEQ multiplex PCR, and the TCRdb table lists in-frame clones only, not all of them. The sample includes 150,000 to 170,000 clones, about 8.5% of them seen just once. The sequenced sample was central memory CD4+ T cells from blood. The V call is TRBV29-1, the J call TRBJ1-1, with a possible D match to TRBD1 (6 bases). The receptor was derived from a man between 18 and 29 years old in good health. The CDR3 spells CSVERGPRTEAFF. CDR3 DNA sequence: TGCAGCGTTGAGCGGGGGCCGAGGACTGAAGCTTTCTTT.